This entry features one TCR beta chain sequence. Its specificity is not known. This sample was included in a study of CD8+CD57+ T cells in acquired aplastic anemia. The template used for profiling TCR beta VDJ and CDR3 was genomic DNA. In TCRdb, the reads were re-called with MiXCR into one record per CDR3 protein. The table records 200,000 to 250,000 distinct CDR3 sequences, around 49% of them present only once. Patients who underwent sequencing had shown CD8+CD57+ cell expansion by flow cytometry. Severe acquired aplastic anemia was the diagnosis recorded for all patients. The V end lost 3 bases, the J end lost 0 bases, and 10 bases lay between the germline ends. The CDR3 consists of 15 residues. The germline V gene has CDR1 SGDLS and CDR2 YYNGEE. Study observations and caveats: Patients and controls were found to share twenty-nine CD8+ CDR3 sequences.

The sequenced material came from sorted CD4+, CD8+, or CD8+CD57+ T cells (not recorded which) from PBMCs. The sequence derives from a human donor with aplastic anemia. V is TRBV9 and J is TRBJ2-1; unclear D gene. CDR3 region: CASSGTSSSYNEQFF. The CDR3 nucleotides read TGTGCCAGCAGCGGGACGTCTAGCTCCTACAATGAGCAGTTCTTC. The full variable domain, rest sourced from reference TRBV9 and TRBJ2-1, is DSGVTQTPKHLITATGQRVTLRCSPRSGDLSVYWYQQSLDQGLQFLIQYYNGEERAKGNILERFSAQQFPDLHSELNLSSLELGDSALYFCASSGTSSSYNEQFFGPGTRLTVL.